The clone carrying this TCR beta chain was recorded a few times. Its antigen is still unknown. The library was built for alpha chains, so this beta chain is an off-target read and its size means little. Time point in this sample: sample taken at primary tumor resection. Unsorted whole RNA from tumor, nontumor lung or frozen PBMC underwent sequencing. Every TCR cDNA molecule bore a unique molecular identifier. TCRdb independently ran MiXCR on the 5' RACE reads; one entry per CDR3 protein. The sample yields more than 15,000 distinct CDR3 sequences, approximately 6.2% seen once. The sample belongs to a study of spatial heterogeneity in lung cancer. Study-wide context: On average, each unique TCR and UMI combination appeared more than ten times in raw reads. Findings and caveats of the study: Tumor mutation count correlated with how many alpha and beta TCRs expanded intratumorally.

The V gene end was trimmed by 1 base and the J gene end by 5 bases; junction bases not matched to a gene: 9. Germline V gene data show CDR1 as LGHNA and CDR2 as YSLEER. The CDR3 sequence is 16 residues long. The clonotype was recovered from a male donor with early-stage non-small cell lung cancer. This chain links TRBV4-3 with TRBJ2-3; 7 positions match TRBD1. The material was lung tumor tissue, obtained at surgery. CDR3 bases: TGCGCCAGCAGCCAAGCCACCTCACAGGGGAGAGATACGCAGTATTTT. Its protein product is CASSQATSQGRDTQYF.